Here is one T cell receptor beta chain with its context. Its antigen remains unknown. This sample is drawn from a study of shared clonotypes between healthy human individuals. Overall study findings and caveats: It was the non-shared clonotypes that had lower generation probabilities than clonotypes shared by all four donors. Naive CD4 clonotypes overlapped across several donors at around 5%.

Germline V CDR1 and CDR2: MNHNS, SASEGT. The ends were cut back, 1 base at V and 3 bases at J, with 19 bases in the middle. There are 17 residues in the CDR3. The genomic DNA of each subset was split evenly across several immunoSEQ plates. Measured with immunoSEQ multiplex PCR; TCRdb has only the in-frame clones, and not every one. The table includes 600,000 or so clones, approximately 95% detected once. CD8 cells classed as naive were CD45RO-negative and positively selected for CCR7, excluding terminally differentiated effector memory CD45RA+ cells. The sample consisted of naive CD8+ T cells sorted from blood. The origin of this receptor is a woman aged 30 to 39 in good health. This chain links TRBV6-1 with TRBJ2-7; perhaps TRBD2 as D (5 bases). CDR3 sequence reads: CASSEGGWAGGYYEQYF. In DNA, the CDR3 is TGTGCCAGCAGTGAAGGGGGATGGGCCGGCGGGTACTACGAGCAGTACTTC.